The 32 T cell receptor beta chains in this list originate from one sample, sequenced in a study of human T cells and chemical hapten exposure. TCRdb fed the RACE reads into MiXCR, producing one record per CDR3 protein. The sample gives 70,000 or so distinct CDR3 sequences, around 10% of which show up once; 1.4% is in the top ten. As for time point: patch test 3, about 24 weeks after DPC sensitization. Treatment: therapeutic diphenylcyclopropenone sensitization with weekly scalp DPC. The input for sequencing was whole blood, taken in connection with sensitization to the hapten diphenylcyclopropenone (DPC). Receptor source: a woman in her forties or fifties with alopecia areata. Some clones in this sample may be carry-over from other donors' samples.

The chain uses TRBV7-9 and TRBJ2-5; D is unclear. V gave up 0 bases and J gave up 0 bases, with 5 bases separating them. The CDR3 runs to 14 residues. Germline V lookup: CDR1 SEHNR, CDR2 FQNEAQ (reference sequence). The CDR3 loop is CASSLALDQETQYF. DNA for the CDR3: TGTGCCAGCAGCTTAGCGCTAGACCAAGAGACCCAGTACTTC.

This clonotype was recorded many times. This chain links TRBV12-3 or TRBV12-4 with TRBJ1-1; D remains ambiguous. The CDR3 extends over 12 amino acids. V was shortened by 6 bases and J by 5 bases, with 10 bases between the two germline ends. The CDR3 bases are TGTGCCAGCAGCTGGGGTGGGACTGAAGCTTTCTTT. This sequence encodes CASSWGGTEAFF.

This sequence joins TRBV29-1 and TRBJ2-5; 10 bases map to TRBD1. Germline CDR1 reads SQVTM; CDR2 reads ANQGSEA. Unmatched junction bases numbered 9, after V lost 4 bases and J lost 1 base. The CDR3 has 16 residues. CDR3 DNA sequence: TGCAGCGTTGTTCCCGGACAGGGGGTGATCCAAGAGACCCAGTACTTC. Translation gives CSVVPGQGVIQETQYF. Using reference TRBV29-1 and TRBJ2-5 for the parts outside the CDR3, the full variable domain is SAVISQKPSRDICQRGTSLTIQCQVDSQVTMMFWYRQQPGQSLTLIATANQGSEATYESGFVIDKFPISRPNLTFSTLTVSNMSPEDSSIYLCSVVPGQGVIQETQYFGPGTRLLVL.

The table lists this clonotype with many counts. This chain links TRBV20-1 with TRBJ2-7; D may match TRBD1 or TRBD2 (6 bases each). Per the germline V gene, CDR1 is DFQATT and CDR2 is SNEGSKA (reference sequence). Trimming left V 7 bases short and J 4 bases short, with 14 bases between. This CDR3 has 12 amino acids. The CDR3, as DNA: TGCAGTGTTAGGGGGGAGCAATACGAGCAGTACTTC. As protein: CSVRGEQYEQYF.

This clonotype was seen more than once but under ten times. Here the CDR3 reads CASSSPVGGAAEAFF. The DNA of the CDR3 is TGTGCCAGCAGCTCGCCCGTGGGGGGGGCGGCTGAAGCTTTCTTT. The chain is built from TRBV7-6 and TRBJ1-1; possibly TRBD1 for D (6 bases). Germline CDR1 reads SGHVS; CDR2 reads FNYEAQ. With 4 bases removed from V and 6 bases from J, the gap between germline ends came to 18 bases. The CDR3 sequence is 15 residues long. Drawing the rest from reference TRBV7-6 and TRBJ1-1, the complete variable domain is GAGVSQSPRYKVTKRGQDVALRCDPISGHVSLYWYRQALGQGPEFLTYFNYEAQQDKSGLPNDRFSAERPEGSISTLTIQRTEQRDSAMYRCASSSPVGGAAEAFFGQGTRLTVV.

This clonotype was detected ten times or more. V usage is TRBV19 and J usage is TRBJ2-2, with D hard to call. Germline V lookup: CDR1 LNHDA, CDR2 SQIVND (reference sequence). Trimming cost V 1 base and J 6 bases, with 12 bases left between them. The CDR3 is 15 amino acids. CDR3 region: CASSIVRGSAGELFF. In DNA form, the CDR3 reads TGTGCCAGTAGTATAGTCCGCGGATCCGCCGGGGAGCTGTTTTTT.

This clonotype was picked up many times. The chain is built from TRBV20-1 and TRBJ2-5; tentative D call: TRBD1 (5 bases). V lost 5 bases, J lost 0 bases, and 10 bases lay in between. The CDR3 is made up of 13 amino acids. Germline lookup yields CDR1 DFQATT and CDR2 SNEGSKA (reference sequence). For the CDR3, the DNA is TGCAGTGCTCCCGACAGCAACCAAGAGACCCAGTACTTC. Translating gives CSAPDSNQETQYF.

A remark on this clonotype: This may be a read error: a much more frequent sequence differs by one nucleotide. The chain uses TRBV7-8 and TRBJ2-7; D assignment may be TRBD1 or TRBD2 (8 bases each). The CDR3 runs to 15 residues. CDR1 is SGHVS and CDR2 is FQNEAQ in the germline V gene. As DNA, the CDR3 is TGTGCCGGCAGCTTAGCGGGGACAGGCAGCTCCGAGCAGTACTTC. It yields the protein CAGSLAGTGSSEQYF. Combining the CDR3 with reference TRBV7-8 and TRBJ2-7 gives the whole variable domain GAGVSQSPRYKVAKRGQDVALRCDPISGHVSLFWYQQALGQGPEFLTYFQNEAQLDKSGLPSDRFFAERPEGSVSTLKIQRTQQEDSAVYLCAGSLAGTGSSEQYFGPGTRLTVT.

There are many counts of this clonotype. The chain carries TRBV20-1 and TRBJ1-5; 7 bases match TRBD1. CDR1 and CDR2 from the germline V gene are DFQATT and SNEGSKA (reference sequence). The length of the CDR3 is 13 residues. V trimming: 0 bases; J trimming: 8 bases; junction bases outside the gene matches: 4. The CDR3 here is CSAREGGRKPQHF. CDR3 in DNA: TGCAGTGCTAGAGAAGGGGGCAGGAAGCCCCAGCATTTT.

At least ten counts were recorded for this clonotype. The chain recombines TRBV12-3 or TRBV12-4 with TRBJ2-2, with D perhaps matching TRBD2 (6 bases). V was trimmed by 3 bases and J by 7 bases, leaving 12 bases between them. This CDR3 region has 14 residues. The CDR3 nucleotides read TGTGCCAGCAGTTTTGGGACTCGTTTCGGGGAGCTGTTTTTT. Protein sequence: CASSFGTRFGELFF.

J is TRBJ2-7 and V is TRBV3-1; 9 bases fit TRBD1. CDR3 length: 13 residues. Trimming took 5 bases from V and 2 from J; bases not matched to a gene: 1. In germline, CDR1 is LGHDT, CDR2 YNNKEL (reference sequence). CDR3 sequence: CASSDRGAYEQYF. Here the CDR3 DNA reads TGTGCCAGCAGCGACAGGGGGGCCTACGAGCAGTACTTC.

The chain recombines TRBV12-3 or TRBV12-4 with TRBJ1-1; D not certain. This CDR3 region has 14 residues. With 7 bases removed from V and 2 bases from J, the gap between germline ends came to 14 bases. The CDR3 DNA sequence: TGTGCCAGCACCCGGGTAAGGGCCAACACTGAAGCTTTCTTT. This encodes CASTRVRANTEAFF.

This clonotype was seen a handful of times. The rearrangement joins TRBV11-2 to TRBJ2-7; D is possibly TRBD1 or TRBD2 (6 bases each). Germline CDR1 reads SGHAT; CDR2 reads FQNNGV. The V and J ends lost 3 bases and 4 bases respectively, with 13 bases between them. CDR3 size: 14 residues. CDR3 bases: TGTGCCAGCAGCTTTAGTCGGGGGCCGTACGAGCAGTACTTC. Residues: CASSFSRGPYEQYF.

At least ten counts were recorded for this clonotype. This CDR3 reads CASSMPGFTEAFF. CDR3 sequence (DNA): TGTGCCAGCAGCATGCCAGGGTTCACTGAAGCTTTCTTT. The chain is built from TRBV12-3 or TRBV12-4 and TRBJ1-1; tentative D call: TRBD1 (5 bases). There are 13 residues in the CDR3. The V end lost 6 bases, the J end lost 4 bases, and 12 bases lay between the germline ends.

CDR3 sequence: CASSPDRGLTDTQYF. CDR3 bases: TGTGCCAGCTCACCAGACAGGGGGCTCACAGATACGCAGTATTTT. This chain uses TRBV18 with TRBJ2-3, with 10 bases matching TRBD1. CDR3 length equals 15 residues. Unmatched junction bases numbered 1, after V lost 2 bases and J lost 2 bases. The germline CDR1 and CDR2 sequences are KGHSH and LQKENI.

The rearrangement uses TRBV28 and TRBJ1-4; D may be TRBD1 (5 bases). The CDR3 length is 13 residues. The germline CDR1 and CDR2 sequences are MDHEN and SYDVKM. V gave up 4 bases and J gave up 2 bases, with 5 bases separating them. CDR3 bases: TGTGCCAGCAGTTGGGACACTAATGAAAAACTGTTTTTT. Translating gives CASSWDTNEKLFF.

This clonotype was detected ten times or more. Here the CDR3 reads CASSFRDRPFF. CDR3 DNA sequence: TGTGCCAGCAGTTTCCGGGACAGGCCTTTCTTT. J is TRBJ1-1 and V is TRBV6-2 or TRBV6-3; 8 positions match TRBD1. This CDR3 is 11 amino acids long. CDR1 is MNHEY and CDR2 is SVGEGT in the germline V gene. V trimming: 4 bases; J trimming: 12 bases; junction bases outside the gene matches: 4.

V is TRBV4-3 and J is TRBJ2-7, with a tentative D call TRBD1 (5 bases). This CDR3 region has 14 residues. The V end lost 3 bases, the J end lost 2 bases, and 11 bases lay between the germline ends. Germline V gene data show CDR1 as LGHNA and CDR2 as YSLEER. The CDR3 DNA reads as TGCGCCAGCAGCCACAACAGGTTACCCTACGAGCAGTACTTC. Protein: CASSHNRLPYEQYF.

This clonotype was detected many times. The rearrangement joins TRBV6-5 to TRBJ1-5; unclear D gene. Germline-derived CDR1 and CDR2 are MNHEY and SVGAGI. Trimming pared 3 bases from V and 8 bases from J, leaving 11 bases between. This CDR3 has 13 amino acids. The chain's CDR3 is CASSYNLREPQHF. As DNA, the CDR3 is TGTGCCAGCAGTTATAACTTGAGGGAGCCCCAGCATTTT.

This clonotype was detected ten times or more. V gene TRBV7-2 combines with J gene TRBJ2-2; D is perhaps TRBD1 (6 bases). Germline CDR1 is SGHTA and CDR2 is FQGNSA. The CDR3 loop spans 16 amino acids. V lost 2 bases to trimming and J lost 6 bases, with 16 bases between them. CDR3 sequence: CASSLFTGFISGELFF. The CDR3 DNA reads as TGTGCCAGCAGCTTATTTACAGGGTTTATATCCGGGGAGCTGTTTTTT. The full variable domain, completed using reference TRBV7-2 and TRBJ2-2, is GAGVSQSPSNKVTEKGKDVELRCDPISGHTALYWYRQSLGQGLEFLIYFQGNSAPDKSGLPSDRFSAERTGGSVSTLTIQRTQQEDSAVYLCASSLFTGFISGELFFGEGSRLTVL.

This clonotype was seen at least ten times. This chain connects TRBV5-1 to TRBJ1-4, with 7 bases fitting TRBD1. With 2 bases clipped from V and 3 bases from J, the junction kept 7 bases outside the gene matches. CDR1 SGHRS and CDR2 YFSETQ come from the germline V gene. CDR3 length equals 16 residues. The DNA of the CDR3 is TGCGCCAGCAGCTTACAGGGGACAGCCGCTAATGAAAAACTGTTTTTT. Protein: CASSLQGTAANEKLFF.

This clonotype was picked up many times. This sequence joins TRBV7-9 and TRBJ2-7, with TRBD2 as a possible D gene (5 bases). From germline, CDR1 is SEHNR and CDR2 FQNEAQ (reference sequence). The CDR3 has 13 residues. The V gene lost 2 bases and the J gene lost 5 bases, with 10 bases spanning the gap. The CDR3 is CASSLNEGDEQYF. The CDR3 nucleotides are TGTGCCAGCAGCTTAAATGAGGGCGACGAGCAGTACTTC.

The chain employs TRBV18 and TRBJ2-1; D not resolved. The CDR3 extends over 13 amino acids. Trimming removed 6 bases at V and 4 bases at J, with 10 bases between. Germline CDR1 reads KGHSH; CDR2 reads LQKENI. The CDR3 nucleotides read TGTGCCAGCTCGCCCCTGGAGTACAATGAGCAGTTCTTC. It codes for CASSPLEYNEQFF.

This clonotype was recorded a few times. CDR3 sequence: CASSGGRSGETQYF. DNA for the CDR3: TGTGCCAGCAGCGGGGGGCGAAGTGGAGAGACCCAGTACTTC. The chain combines TRBV28 with TRBJ2-5, with D possibly being TRBD2 (7 bases). The CDR3 loop spans 14 amino acids. V lost 6 bases, J lost 4 bases, and 15 bases lay in between. Germline V gene data show CDR1 as MDHEN and CDR2 as SYDVKM.

This clonotype has more than one count but fewer than ten. V gene TRBV28 combines with J gene TRBJ1-2, with TRBD1 identical over 8 bases. CDR1 and CDR2 (germline): MDHEN, SYDVKM. The CDR3 is made up of 16 amino acids. The ends lost 6 bases at V and 5 bases at J; junction bases unmatched: 14. The CDR3 DNA follows: TGTGCCAGCAGAGCAACGGGCCCAGGGGGCAGATATGGCTACACCTTC. This gives the protein CASRATGPGGRYGYTF.

This clonotype has at least ten counts. The chain has TRBV9 and TRBJ2-2; 11 bases agree with TRBD2. This CDR3 is built from 15 residues. With V trimmed by 6 bases and J by 0 bases, 1 base remained unmatched. CDR1 is SGDLS and CDR2 is YYNGEE in the germline V gene. CDR3: CASTSGGTNTGELFF. CDR3 DNA sequence: TGTGCCAGCACTAGCGGGGGGACGAACACCGGGGAGCTGTTTTTT.

This clonotype was seen ten or more times. The chain employs TRBV6-1 and TRBJ1-2, with unresolved D. In germline, CDR1 is MNHNS, CDR2 SASEGT. V lost 4 bases to trimming and J lost 4 bases, with 7 bases between them. The CDR3 is made up of 12 amino acids. As DNA, the CDR3 is TGTGCCAGCAGTGGGTCTTCCTATGGCTACACCTTC. As protein: CASSGSSYGYTF.

This clonotype appeared many times. The chain carries TRBV20-1 and TRBJ1-2; 8 bases are a match to TRBD1. J was trimmed by 13 bases and V by 6 bases; bases with no gene match: 4. Germline V CDR1 and CDR2: DFQATT, SNEGSKA (reference sequence). This CDR3 contains 9 residues. The CDR3 DNA reads as TGCAGTGCGGGGACAGGAGGCACCTTC. It encodes CSAGTGGTF.

The chain couples TRBV6-5 to TRBJ1-3, with D tentatively TRBD1 (5 bases). The CDR3 spans 16 residues. Trimming pared 0 bases from V and 0 bases from J, leaving 9 bases between. Germline assignment: CDR1 MNHEY and CDR2 SVGAGI. CDR3 amino acids: CASSYSRTTSGNTIYF. Written as DNA, the CDR3 is TGTGCCAGCAGTTACTCACGGACAACCTCTGGAAACACCATATATTTT.

The sample holds a few counts of this clonotype. This CDR3 reads CASSSHPADTQYF. The CDR3 DNA reads as TGTGCCAGCAGCTCCCACCCGGCAGATACGCAGTATTTT. The rearrangement uses TRBV7-6 and TRBJ2-3; D is unresolved. CDR1 is SGHVS and CDR2 is FNYEAQ in the germline V gene. The CDR3 has 13 residues. Trimming left V 4 bases short and J 4 bases short, with 9 bases between.

This sequence joins TRBV11-3 and TRBJ2-1; D is unclear. This CDR3 has 15 residues. Between the trimmed V and J ends, which lost 3 bases and 0 bases, there was a span of 9 bases. In germline, CDR1 is SGHNT, CDR2 YENEEA. CDR3 DNA: TGTGCCAGCAGCTTGTACTCGAGCTCCTACAATGAGCAGTTCTTC. Its protein is CASSLYSSSYNEQFF.

This clonotype occurred many times. The rearrangement uses TRBV6-2 or TRBV6-3 and TRBJ1-6; TRBD1 might be the D (5 bases). This CDR3 spans 14 amino acids. Germline V lookup: CDR1 MNHEY, CDR2 SVGEGT. V was trimmed by 7 bases and J by 5 bases, leaving 12 bases between them. The CDR3: CASKGTVDNSPLHF. The CDR3 bases are TGTGCCAGCAAGGGGACTGTTGATAATTCACCCCTCCACTTT.